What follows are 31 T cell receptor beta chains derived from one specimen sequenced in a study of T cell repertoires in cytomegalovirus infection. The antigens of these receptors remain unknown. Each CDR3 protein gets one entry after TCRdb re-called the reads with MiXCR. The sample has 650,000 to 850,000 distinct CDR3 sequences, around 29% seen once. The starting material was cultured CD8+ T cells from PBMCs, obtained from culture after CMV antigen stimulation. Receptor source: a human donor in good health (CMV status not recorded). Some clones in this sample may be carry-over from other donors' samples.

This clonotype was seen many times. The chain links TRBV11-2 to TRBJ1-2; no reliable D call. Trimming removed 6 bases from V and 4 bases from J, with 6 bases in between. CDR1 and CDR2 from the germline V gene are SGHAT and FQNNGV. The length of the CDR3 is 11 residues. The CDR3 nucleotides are TGTGCCAGCAGTTGGGGCTATGGCTACACCTTC. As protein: CASSWGYGYTF.

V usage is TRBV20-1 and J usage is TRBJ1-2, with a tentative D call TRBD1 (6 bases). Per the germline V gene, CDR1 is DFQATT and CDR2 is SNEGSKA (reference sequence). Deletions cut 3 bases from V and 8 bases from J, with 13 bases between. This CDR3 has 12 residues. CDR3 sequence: CSARRGGEGYTF. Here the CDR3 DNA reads TGCAGTGCTAGGAGAGGGGGGGAGGGCTACACCTTC.

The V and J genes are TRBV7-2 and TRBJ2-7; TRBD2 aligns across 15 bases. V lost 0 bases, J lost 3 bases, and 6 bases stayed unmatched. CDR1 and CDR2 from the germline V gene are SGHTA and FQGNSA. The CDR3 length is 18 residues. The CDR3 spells CASSLAGLAGGRIYEQYF. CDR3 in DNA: TGTGCCAGCAGCTTAGCGGGACTAGCGGGGGGCCGAATCTACGAGCAGTACTTC.

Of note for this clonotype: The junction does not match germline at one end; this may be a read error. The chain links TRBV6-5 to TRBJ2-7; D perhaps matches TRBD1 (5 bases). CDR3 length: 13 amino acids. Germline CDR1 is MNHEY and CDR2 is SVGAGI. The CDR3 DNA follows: TGTGCCAGCAGTTACTCGATCGATGGGTTCAGGGACTTC. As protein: CASSYSIDGFRDF.

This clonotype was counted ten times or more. CDR3 sequence: CASSFPESPDRGRTDTQYF. The CDR3 nucleotides read TGTGCCAGCAGCTTCCCCGAATCTCCGGACAGGGGGCGGACAGATACGCAGTATTTT. This rearrangement joins TRBV7-8 to TRBJ2-3; 11 bases are shared with TRBD1. CDR3 length: 19 amino acids. Germline values: CDR1 SGHVS, CDR2 FQNEAQ. The V gene end was trimmed by 3 bases and the J gene end by 3 bases; junction bases not matched to a gene: 14.

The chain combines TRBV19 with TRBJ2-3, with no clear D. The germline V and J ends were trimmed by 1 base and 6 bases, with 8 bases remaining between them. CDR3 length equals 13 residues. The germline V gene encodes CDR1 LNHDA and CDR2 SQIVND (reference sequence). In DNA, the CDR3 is TGTGCCAGTAGTATAGGGGCCCAGGATACGCAGTATTTT. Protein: CASSIGAQDTQYF.

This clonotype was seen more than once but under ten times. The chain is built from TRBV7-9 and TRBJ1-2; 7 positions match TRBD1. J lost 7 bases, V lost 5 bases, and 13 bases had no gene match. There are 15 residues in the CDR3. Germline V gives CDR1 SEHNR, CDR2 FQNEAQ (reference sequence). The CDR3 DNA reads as TGTGCCAGCAGCCGCCCGGGCGACAGGGCCGGTGGCTACACCTTC. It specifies CASSRPGDRAGGYTF. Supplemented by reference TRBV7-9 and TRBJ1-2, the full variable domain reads DTGVSQNPRHKITKRGQNVTFRCDPISEHNRLYWYRQTLGQGPEFLTYFQNEAQLEKSRLLSDRFSAERPKGSFSTLEIQRTEQGDSAMYLCASSRPGDRAGGYTFGSGTRLTVV.

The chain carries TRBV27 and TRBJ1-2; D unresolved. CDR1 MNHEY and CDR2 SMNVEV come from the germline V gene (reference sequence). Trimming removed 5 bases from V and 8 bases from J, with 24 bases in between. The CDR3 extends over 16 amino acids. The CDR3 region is CASSPTALSSYGGYTF. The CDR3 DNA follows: TGTGCCAGCAGTCCCACCGCGTTAAGTTCCTATGGGGGCTACACCTTC.

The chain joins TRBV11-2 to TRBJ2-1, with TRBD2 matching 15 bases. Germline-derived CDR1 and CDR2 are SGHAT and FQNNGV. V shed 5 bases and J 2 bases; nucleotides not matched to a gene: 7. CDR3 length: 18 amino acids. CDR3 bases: TGTGCCAGCAGCCCCTGGACTAGCGGGGGGGCGGCCTACAATGAGCAGTTCTTC. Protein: CASSPWTSGGAAYNEQFF.

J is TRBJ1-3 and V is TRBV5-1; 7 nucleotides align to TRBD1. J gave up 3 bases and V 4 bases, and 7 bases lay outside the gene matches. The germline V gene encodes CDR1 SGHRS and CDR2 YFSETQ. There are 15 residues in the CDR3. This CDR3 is CASSAPDRVGNTIYF. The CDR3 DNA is TGCGCCAGCAGCGCCCCTGACAGGGTTGGAAACACCATATATTTT.

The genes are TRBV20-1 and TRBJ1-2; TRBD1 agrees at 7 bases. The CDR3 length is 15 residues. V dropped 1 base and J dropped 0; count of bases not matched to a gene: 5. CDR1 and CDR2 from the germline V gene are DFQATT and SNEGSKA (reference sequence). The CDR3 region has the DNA TGCAGTGCTAGAGCGACAGGGCGGACTAACTATGGCTACACCTTC. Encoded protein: CSARATGRTNYGYTF.

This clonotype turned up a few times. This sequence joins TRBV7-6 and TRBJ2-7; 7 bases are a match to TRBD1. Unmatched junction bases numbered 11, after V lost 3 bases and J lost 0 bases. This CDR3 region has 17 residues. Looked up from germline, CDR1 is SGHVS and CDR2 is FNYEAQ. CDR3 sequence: CASSFALRGRFSYEQYV. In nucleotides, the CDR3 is TGTGCCAGCAGCTTCGCATTGAGGGGGCGCTTCTCCTACGAGCAGTACGTC.

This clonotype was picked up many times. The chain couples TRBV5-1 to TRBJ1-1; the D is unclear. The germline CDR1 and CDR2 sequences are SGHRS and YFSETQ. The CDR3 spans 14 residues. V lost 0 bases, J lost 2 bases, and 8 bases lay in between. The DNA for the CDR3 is TGCGCCAGCAGCTTGGACTCGGTTAACACTGAAGCTTTCTTT. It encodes CASSLDSVNTEAFF.

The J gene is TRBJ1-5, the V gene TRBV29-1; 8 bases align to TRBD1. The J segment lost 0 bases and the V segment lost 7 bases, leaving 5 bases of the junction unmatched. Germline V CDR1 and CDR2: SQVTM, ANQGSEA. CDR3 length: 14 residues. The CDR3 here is CSAWTGYSNQPQHF. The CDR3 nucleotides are TGCAGCGCCTGGACAGGGTATAGCAATCAGCCCCAGCATTTT.

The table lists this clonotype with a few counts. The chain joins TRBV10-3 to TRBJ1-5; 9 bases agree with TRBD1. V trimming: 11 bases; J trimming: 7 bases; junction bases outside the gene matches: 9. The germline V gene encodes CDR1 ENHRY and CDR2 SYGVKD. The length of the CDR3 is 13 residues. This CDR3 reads CAAGTGGRQPQHF. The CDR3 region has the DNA TGTGCCGCGGGAACAGGGGGCAGGCAGCCCCAGCATTTT.

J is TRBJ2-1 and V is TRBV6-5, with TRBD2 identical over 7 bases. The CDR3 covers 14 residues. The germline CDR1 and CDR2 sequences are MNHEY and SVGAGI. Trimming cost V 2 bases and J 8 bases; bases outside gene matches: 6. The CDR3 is CASSYSGDGDEQFF. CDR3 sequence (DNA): TGTGCCAGCAGTTACAGCGGGGACGGCGATGAGCAGTTCTTC.

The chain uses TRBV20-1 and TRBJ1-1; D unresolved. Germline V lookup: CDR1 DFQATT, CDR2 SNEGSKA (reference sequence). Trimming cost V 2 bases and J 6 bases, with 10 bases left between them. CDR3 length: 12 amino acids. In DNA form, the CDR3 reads TGCAGTGCTAGATTGACGGGCCCTGAAGCTTTCTTT. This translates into CSARLTGPEAFF.

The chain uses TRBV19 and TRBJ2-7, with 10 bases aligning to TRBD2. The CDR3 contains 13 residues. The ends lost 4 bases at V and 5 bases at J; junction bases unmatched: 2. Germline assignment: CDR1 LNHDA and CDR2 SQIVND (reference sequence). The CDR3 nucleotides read TGTGCCAGTAGTACTCTAGCGGGGGACGAGCAGTACTTC. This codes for CASSTLAGDEQYF.

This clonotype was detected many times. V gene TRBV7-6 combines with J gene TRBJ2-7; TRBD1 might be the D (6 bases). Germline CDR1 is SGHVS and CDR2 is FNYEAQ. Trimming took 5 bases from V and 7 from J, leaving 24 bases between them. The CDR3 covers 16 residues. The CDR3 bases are TGTGCCAGCAGCCCCTATATGGGGGCCGGGTTGGGGGAGCAGTACTTC. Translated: CASSPYMGAGLGEQYF.

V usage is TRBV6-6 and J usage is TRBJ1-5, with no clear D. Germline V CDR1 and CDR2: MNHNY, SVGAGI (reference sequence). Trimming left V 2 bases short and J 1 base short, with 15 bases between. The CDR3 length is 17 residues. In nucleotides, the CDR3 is TGTGCCAGCAGTTACGAGTTGATCGGGGAAAGCAATCAGCCCCAGCATTTT. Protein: CASSYELIGESNQPQHF.

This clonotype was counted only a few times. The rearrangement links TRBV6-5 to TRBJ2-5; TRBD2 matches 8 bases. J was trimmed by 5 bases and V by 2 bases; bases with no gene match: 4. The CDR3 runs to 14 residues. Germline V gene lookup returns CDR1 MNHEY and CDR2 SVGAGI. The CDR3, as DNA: TGTGCCAGCAGTTACGTACTAGCGGCGGAGACCCAGTACTTC. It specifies CASSYVLAAETQYF.

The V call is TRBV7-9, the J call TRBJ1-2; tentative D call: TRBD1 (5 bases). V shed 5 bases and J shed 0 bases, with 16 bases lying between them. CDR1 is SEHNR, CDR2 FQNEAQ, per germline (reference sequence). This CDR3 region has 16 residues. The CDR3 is CASSGGGGPANYGYTF. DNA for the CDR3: TGTGCCAGCAGCGGGGGGGGAGGGCCAGCTAACTATGGCTACACCTTC.

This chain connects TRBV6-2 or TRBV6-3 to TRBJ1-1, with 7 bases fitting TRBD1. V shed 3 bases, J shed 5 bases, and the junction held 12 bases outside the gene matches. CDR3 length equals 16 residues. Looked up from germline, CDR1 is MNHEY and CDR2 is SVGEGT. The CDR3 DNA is TGTGCCAGCAGTTATGAGGGGGCGAGAAGGGCAACTGAAGCTTTCTTT. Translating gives CASSYEGARRATEAFF.

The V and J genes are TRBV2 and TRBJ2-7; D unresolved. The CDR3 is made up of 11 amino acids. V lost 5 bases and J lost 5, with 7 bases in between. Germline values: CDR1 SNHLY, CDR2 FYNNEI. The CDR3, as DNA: TGTGCCAGCAGTTCGACGGACGAGCAGTACTTC. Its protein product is CASSSTDEQYF.

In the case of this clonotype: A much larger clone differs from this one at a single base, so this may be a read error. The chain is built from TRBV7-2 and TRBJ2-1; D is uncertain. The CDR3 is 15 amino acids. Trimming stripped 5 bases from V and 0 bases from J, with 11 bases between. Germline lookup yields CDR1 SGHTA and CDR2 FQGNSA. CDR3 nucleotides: TGTGCCAGCAGCCAGACACCACTCTCCTACAATGAGCAGTTCTTC. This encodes CASSQTPLSYNEQFF.

CDR3: CATSRATYNEQFF. The CDR3 nucleotides are TGTGCCACCAGCAGAGCAACTTACAATGAGCAGTTCTTC. V is TRBV15 and J is TRBJ2-1; unclear D gene. The CDR3 length is 13 residues. V lost 1 base and J lost 4, with 5 bases in between. Looked up from germline, CDR1 is LNHNV and CDR2 is YYDKDF (reference sequence). Full variable domain (outside the CDR3, taken from reference TRBV15 and TRBJ2-1): DAMVIQNPRYQVTQFGKPVTLSCSQTLNHNVMYWYQQKSSQAPKLLFHYYDKDFNNEADTPDNFQSRRPNTSFCFLDIRSPGLGDTAMYLCATSRATYNEQFFGPGTRLTVL.

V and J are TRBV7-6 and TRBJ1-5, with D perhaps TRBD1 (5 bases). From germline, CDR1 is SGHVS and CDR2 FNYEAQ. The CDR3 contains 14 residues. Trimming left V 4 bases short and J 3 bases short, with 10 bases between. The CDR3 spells CASSSRDHNQPQHF. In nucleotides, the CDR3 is TGTGCCAGCAGCTCCCGGGACCACAATCAGCCCCAGCATTTT.

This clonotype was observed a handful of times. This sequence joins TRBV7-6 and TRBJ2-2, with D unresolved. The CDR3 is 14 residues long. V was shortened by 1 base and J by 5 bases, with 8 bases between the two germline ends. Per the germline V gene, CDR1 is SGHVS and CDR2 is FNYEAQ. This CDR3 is CASSLVAETGELFF. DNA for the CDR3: TGTGCCAGCAGCTTAGTCGCGGAAACCGGGGAGCTGTTTTTT.

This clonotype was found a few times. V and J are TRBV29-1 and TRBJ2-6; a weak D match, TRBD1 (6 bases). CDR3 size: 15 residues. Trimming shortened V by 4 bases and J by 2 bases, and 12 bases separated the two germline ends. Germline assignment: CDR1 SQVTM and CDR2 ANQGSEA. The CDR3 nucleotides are TGCAGCGTTGGCTCCCGACAGGCTGGGGCCAACGTCCTGACTTTC. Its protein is CSVGSRQAGANVLTF. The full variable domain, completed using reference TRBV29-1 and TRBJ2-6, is SAVISQKPSRDICQRGTSLTIQCQVDSQVTMMFWYRQQPGQSLTLIATANQGSEATYESGFVIDKFPISRPNLTFSTLTVSNMSPEDSSIYLCSVGSRQAGANVLTFGAGSRLTVL.

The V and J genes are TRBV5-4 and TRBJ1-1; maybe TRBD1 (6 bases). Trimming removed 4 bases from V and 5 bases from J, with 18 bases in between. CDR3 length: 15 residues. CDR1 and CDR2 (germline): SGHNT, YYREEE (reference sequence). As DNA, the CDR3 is TGTGCCAGCAGCCCCGGAGGGGGGGACGGAACTGAAGCTTTCTTT. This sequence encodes CASSPGGGDGTEAFF.

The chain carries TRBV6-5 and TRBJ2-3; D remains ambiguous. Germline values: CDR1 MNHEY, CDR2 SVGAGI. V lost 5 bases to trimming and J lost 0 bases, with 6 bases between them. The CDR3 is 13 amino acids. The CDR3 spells CASSGSSTDTQYF. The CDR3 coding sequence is TGTGCCAGCAGTGGATCTAGCACAGATACGCAGTATTTT.